Described below is a single TCR beta chain sequence and its context. Assay used: immunoSEQ multiplex PCR; TCRdb lists only in-frame clones, some missing. Of about 110,000 clones in the sample, roughly 88% were seen once. The CDR3 runs 18 residues. Germline assignment: CDR1 SGDLS and CDR2 YYNGEE. Trimming took 4 bases from V and 4 from J; bases not matched to a gene: 16. The sample belongs to a study of control samples from healthy donors and cancer patients. V usage is TRBV9 and J usage is TRBJ1-3, with 8 bases identical to TRBD1. Sequencing was done on a sample of PBMCs. The sequence derives from a woman aged 55 to 70 with lung cancer. CDR3 amino acids: CASSRAGDWTGIGNTIYF. The DNA for the CDR3 is TGTGCCAGCAGCCGCGCCGGAGATTGGACAGGGATCGGAAACACCATATATTTT. Full variable domain (remainder filled in from reference TRBV9 and TRBJ1-3): DSGVTQTPKHLITATGQRVTLRCSPRSGDLSVYWYQQSLDQGLQFLIQYYNGEERAKGNILERFSAQQFPDLHSELNLSSLELGDSALYFCASSRAGDWTGIGNTIYFGEGSWLTVV.